A selection of T cell receptor beta chains follows, all from one sample in a study of long-term antiretroviral therapy in people with HIV. The repertoire was sequenced with immunoSEQ multiplex PCR; TCRdb's copy has only in-frame clones and lacks some. The sample lists around 29,000 clones, 90% occurring once. The sample was unsorted PBMCs, taken 3.2 years before starting antiretroviral therapy. These receptors originate from a man between 45 and 60 years old with HIV. Each CDR3 is given with its conserved first and last residue. Fields, in order: V gene, clone size, J gene, D gene, CDR3 DNA, CDR3 protein. D genes are given only for firm matches. Expanded clones get a size class; other rows say once, few or many, or leave the size out.

V gene: TRBV29-1; clone size: -; J gene: TRBJ1-1; D gene: -; CDR3 DNA: TGCAGCGTTGACAGGTCCCAGGGAGCTGAAGCTTTCTTT; CDR3 protein: CSVDRSQGAEAFF
V gene: TRBV5-6; clone size: -; J gene: TRBJ2-3; D gene: -; CDR3 DNA: TGTGCCAGCACCCCGAAGGGAGGCACAGATACGCAGTATTTT; CDR3 protein: CASTPKGGTDTQYF
V gene: TRBV9; clone size: -; J gene: TRBJ1-3; D gene: -; CDR3 DNA: TGTGCCAGCAGCGTAGGAGGAGACAGGTTCTCTGGAAACACCATATATTTT; CDR3 protein: CASSVGGDRFSGNTIYF
V gene: TRBV7-6; clone size: -; J gene: TRBJ2-7; D gene: -; CDR3 DNA: TGTGCCAGCAGCAAAGCACAGAAGTACGAGCAGTACTTC; CDR3 protein: CASSKAQKYEQYF
V gene: TRBV5-1; clone size: -; J gene: TRBJ2-1; D gene: -; CDR3 DNA: TGCGCCAGCAGCGTCGGTTTACCAGCGTCACACAATGAGCAGTTCTTC; CDR3 protein: CASSVGLPASHNEQFF
V gene: TRBV5-4; clone size: -; J gene: TRBJ2-1; D gene: TRBD1; CDR3 DNA: TGTGCCAGCAGCCCGGACAGGGAAATAAATGAGCAGTTCTTC; CDR3 protein: CASSPDREINEQFF
V gene: TRBV6-1; clone size: once; J gene: TRBJ1-2; D gene: -; CDR3 DNA: TGTGCCAGCAGTGAAGGGTTTACCACTAACTATGGCTACACCTTC; CDR3 protein: CASSEGFTTNYGYTF
V gene: TRBV10-3; clone size: -; J gene: TRBJ2-7; D gene: TRBD1; CDR3 DNA: TGTGCCATCACCAGCGGACAGGCCGGTGCCTACGAGCAGTACTTC; CDR3 protein: CAITSGQAGAYEQYF
V gene: TRBV18; clone size: -; J gene: TRBJ2-5; D gene: TRBD2; CDR3 DNA: TGTGCCAGCTCACGGGACTATGATTCGGAGACCCAGTACTTC; CDR3 protein: CASSRDYDSETQYF
V gene: TRBV2; clone size: -; J gene: TRBJ1-5; D gene: -; CDR3 DNA: TGTGCCAGCAGTGGCTCGTCCCGCAATCAGCCCCAGCATTTT; CDR3 protein: CASSGSSRNQPQHF
V gene: TRBV5-4; clone size: -; J gene: TRBJ1-2; D gene: -; CDR3 DNA: TGTGCCAGCAGCTTGGGGACGGATGGCTACACCTTC; CDR3 protein: CASSLGTDGYTF
V gene: TRBV5-1; clone size: -; J gene: TRBJ2-5; D gene: -; CDR3 DNA: TGCGCCAGCAGCTTGATTGGCCAAGAGACCCAGTACTTC; CDR3 protein: CASSLIGQETQYF
V gene: TRBV20-1; clone size: -; J gene: TRBJ2-5; D gene: -; CDR3 DNA: TGCAGTGCGAGAGAGCGAGAGACCCAGTACTTC; CDR3 protein: CSARERETQYF
V gene: TRBV30; clone size: -; J gene: TRBJ2-3; D gene: -; CDR3 DNA: TGTGCCTGGAGTGTAATGGGTACGCAGTATTTT; CDR3 protein: CAWSVMGTQYF
V gene: TRBV5-1; clone size: -; J gene: TRBJ1-6; D gene: TRBD1; CDR3 DNA: TGCGCCAGCAGCCCGGGACAGCCAAATTCACCCCTCCACTTT; CDR3 protein: CASSPGQPNSPLHF